This T cell receptor beta chain appears in the sequencing data of a study of OX40 agonist ivuxolimab in advanced cancers. Whole-study context: Intravenous ivuxolimab at 0.01 to 10 mg/kg was given to patients every 2 weeks.

The assay was immunoSEQ multiplex PCR, and TCRdb's table has in-frame clones only and misses some. This sample yields 15,000 to 20,000 clones, of which around 90% are seen a single time; approximately 49% belongs to the top ten. The V gene lost 5 bases and the J gene lost 8 bases, with 7 bases spanning the gap. This CDR3 spans 11 amino acids. Germline V lookup: CDR1 MNHEY, CDR2 SMNVEV (reference sequence). The sample consisted of CD4+ or CD8+ T cells sorted from blood, taken in a trial of the OX40 agonist ivuxolimab. The receptor was isolated from an adult with an advanced solid tumor such as melanoma, head and neck, liver or kidney cancer. The chain joins TRBV27 to TRBJ2-1; no reliable D call. The DNA for the CDR3 is TGTGCCAGCAGTAATACAGATGAGCAGTTCTTC. Translating gives CASSNTDEQFF.